This T cell receptor (beta chain) was sequenced for a study of shared clonotypes between healthy human individuals (dated by TCRdb to 2020 to 2022). Notes on the research overall: The cohort included a few men and a couple of women between 18 and 49 years of age. For each donor, CD4 naive and CD4 memory were each given three plates, CD8 naive was given two plates, and CD8 memory was given one plate. To estimate repertoire size and how much clonotype sharing occurs between individuals, the study deeply sequenced the blood TCR repertoires of about five healthy adults. To increase sequencing depth and limit assay-specific biases, TCR repertoire library preparation and sequencing were carried out by different laboratories using diverse techniques. Each donor's leukapheresis produced roughly between about 0.8 and 8.9 billion PBMCs. The research as a whole found: The small number of donors limited the genetic and exposure-history diversity represented. Naive subsets generally had larger estimated clonotype richness than memory subsets. Only blood was sampled, and tissue TCR repertoires likely differ from those in blood. When several donors were compared, the shared fraction of clonotypes was about 5.5% for naive CD4, approximately 3.3% for naive CD8, 2% to 2.5% for memory CD4, and 0.35% to 0.4% for memory CD8. Compared with non-shared clonotypes, the clonotypes found in all four sorted-subset donors had higher generation probabilities. Even with the large sequencing depth, rarefaction of the sorted-subset datasets indicated that sequencing was incomplete. Pairwise subsampling led to the expectation that sequencing depth would affect the degree of clonotype sharing among donors.

Details on this clone: Its antigen has not been determined. Within one base of it there is no much larger clone, and no base qualities were kept.

Using the deep immunoSEQ assay, TCR CDR3 regions were amplified from genomic DNA by multiplex PCR. Extracted genomic DNA from each cell subset was spread evenly across all wells of several immunoSEQ 96-well plates, with each plate serving as a replicate. For sorted subsets, each replicate PCR was loaded with 200 to 250 ng genomic DNA, equivalent to 25,000 to 35,000 T cell genomes. The purified libraries were quantified using a Qubit 3.0 fluorometer, sized with a Bioanalyzer 2100, and then quantified again using the KAPA Library Quantification kit. Every immunoSEQ 96-well plate was sequenced on a separate single-read 150-cycle Illumina NextSeq 550 flow cell. In the paper's pipeline: The immunoSEQ output contained only junctional sequences without quality scores, so filtering could not match that applied to full-length reads. To assign V/J genes and CDR3, sequences were annotated against IMGT germline references using PyIR, a Python wrapper for IgBLAST v1.9. Reads were filtered out if the reads had weak V/J assignments (E-value above 1e-6), no CDR3, stop codons, out-of-frame junctions, or ambiguous translated residues. V3J clonotypes were defined as sequences sharing the same inferred V gene, J gene, and CDR3 amino acid sequence. The percentage overlap between two repertoires was calculated by dividing the number of shared unique clonotypes by the size of the smaller repertoire. Three approaches were used to assess repertoire richness: RTK rarefaction, the Chao1 estimator, and Recon v2.1 estimates of unobserved clonotypes. Generation probabilities for all TCRbeta clonotypes obtained by the gDNA method from a handful of donors were computed using OLGA. Imported from immuneACCESS, the table was reduced by TCRdb to in-frame sequences with V and J called. These copies leave out some clones; in studies compared against another copy, an unresolved V gene accounts for under half, and the cause of the remainder is not known. The DNA was the basis for D and trimming; V, J and clone size are from that table. This sample lists about 2 million clones; around 96% were detected once. The ten largest clonotypes hold approximately 1% of the sample.

For the CD8 naive samples, CD45RO-negative cells were positively selected for CCR7, yielding a CD45RA+CCR7+ population from which TemRA cells were excluded. Donors were healthy HIV-negative adults with no recently reported acute infections or vaccinations. Every donor was a Caucasian adult residing in Nashville, Tennessee, USA. After blood collection by leukapheresis, PBMCs were isolated using Ficoll-Histopaque density gradient centrifugation and then cryopreserved in the vapor phase of liquid nitrogen. Analytical flow cytometry was used to check the purity and quantity of every magnetically sorted T cell population. Genomic DNA was isolated from every sorted fraction and measured by UV absorbance on a Nanodrop 2000c. From the cysteine up to the phenylalanine, the CDR3 has a length of 11 residues. Only the CDR3 region is kept as DNA, spanning 33 bases read in frame from base 1. CDR1 MNHNY and CDR2 SVGAGI are derived from the germline V gene (reference sequence). V lost 5 bases and J lost 11 bases; the stretch between them is 10 bases long.

The clonotype was recovered from a man younger than 30 in good health. The sequence links TRBV6-6 to TRBJ2-1; the D call is possibly TRBD1 or TRBD2, each sharing 5 bases. Sequenced input: naive CD8+ T cells sorted from blood. Read against the paper, the sample's cell subset or site label means: CD45RA+CCR7+. In nucleotides, the sequence is TGTGCCAGCAGTCTGGGGGAGAAGCAGTTCTTC. The translation is CASSLGEKQFF.